Listed here are 25 T cell receptor beta chains from one sample, sequenced in a study of metastatic and nonmetastatic thyroid tumors. All patients reached thyroid surgery having received no treatment beforehand. MiXCR reprocessed the PCR reads for TCRdb. Of about 32,000 clones listed, about 18% were seen once; the top ten hold 8%. The sample comprised blood. The origin of the receptors is a female donor with papillary thyroid cancer or a benign thyroid nodule (not recorded which). Some clones in this sample may be carry-over from other donors' samples.

This clone was seen ten or more times. This chain links TRBV6-1 with TRBJ2-1, with a tentative D call TRBD2 (5 bases). The CDR3 has 16 amino acids. From germline, CDR1 is MNHNS and CDR2 SASEGT. V shed 6 bases and J shed 0 bases, with 15 bases lying between them. This chain's CDR3 is CASRASLESSYNEQFF. In DNA, the CDR3 is TGTGCCAGCAGAGCTAGCTTAGAGAGCTCCTACAATGAGCAGTTCTTC.

This clone has at least ten counts. This chain uses TRBV6-7 with TRBJ1-1; 7 nucleotides match TRBD1. TRBV6-7 counts as an open reading frame of uncertain function. Trimming cost V 4 bases and J 3 bases; bases outside gene matches: 11. The CDR3 totals 16 residues. The CDR3 reads CASSSTRGNMDTEAFF. CDR3 DNA sequence: TGTGCCAGCAGTTCCACCAGGGGGAACATGGACACTGAAGCTTTCTTT.

This clone is classed as medium-sized. V is TRBV20-1 and J is TRBJ2-5; D might be TRBD2 (5 bases). The CDR3 sequence is 15 residues long. Germline V gene lookup returns CDR1 DFQATT and CDR2 SNEGSKA (reference sequence). The V gene lost 3 bases and the J gene lost 2 bases, with 16 bases spanning the gap. CDR3 bases: TGCAGTGCTAGTAGGGTCGGGGATATTCAAGAGACCCAGTACTTC. Its translation: CSASRVGDIQETQYF.

V gene TRBV7-2 combines with J gene TRBJ2-7, with D perhaps TRBD1 (5 bases). The CDR3 covers 15 residues. Germline CDR1 is SGHTA and CDR2 is FQGNSA. Trimming took 4 bases from V and 0 from J, leaving 13 bases between them. The CDR3 DNA is TGTGCCAGCAGCTCCCAGGGCACAAGCTCCTACGAGCAGTACTTC. It encodes CASSSQGTSSYEQYF.

The chain links TRBV20-1 to TRBJ1-2, with 9 bases lining up with TRBD1. The V and J ends lost 6 bases and 0 bases, in that order; junction bases with no gene match: 11. The CDR3 is 16 amino acids. CDR1 DFQATT and CDR2 SNEGSKA come from the germline V gene (reference sequence). The CDR3 DNA reads as TGCAGTGCCCAATCGGACAGGGGAAACACTAACTATGGCTACACCTTC. It translates to CSAQSDRGNTNYGYTF.

This clone was seen many times. The CDR3: CASSTRTGSNTGELFF. In nucleotides, the CDR3 is TGTGCCAGCAGCACCCGGACGGGTTCGAACACCGGGGAGCTGTTTTTT. The V and J genes are TRBV12-3 or TRBV12-4 and TRBJ2-2; D unclear. V shed 6 bases and J shed 0 bases, with 14 bases lying between them. This CDR3 is built from 16 residues.

To note about this clone: With a much larger clone just one base away, this may be a read error. The rearrangement joins TRBV9 to TRBJ1-3, with a possible D match to TRBD1 (6 bases). Germline V lookup: CDR1 SGDLS, CDR2 YYNGEE. This CDR3 spans 15 amino acids. DNA for the CDR3: TGTGCCAGCAGCGCCGGACAGCTCTCTGGAAGCACCATATATTTT. Translated, it gives CASSAGQLSGSTIYF.

This clone was counted at least ten times. This sequence joins TRBV24-1 and TRBJ1-4, with a possible D match to TRBD1 (6 bases). V lost 8 bases, J lost 7 bases, and 16 bases lay in between. This CDR3 has 14 residues. The V gene's germline CDR1 is KGHDR and CDR2 SFDVKD. The CDR3 loop reads CATTNWTEPEKLFF. CDR3 nucleotide sequence: TGTGCCACCACTAACTGGACAGAGCCTGAAAAACTGTTTTTT.

There are many counts of this clone. The rearrangement links TRBV3-1 to TRBJ2-2; D ambiguous. V was clipped by 1 base and J by 7 bases, with 7 bases between them. This CDR3 has 13 residues. The germline gives CDR1 LGHDT, CDR2 YNNKEL (reference sequence). CDR3 sequence: CASSQGDVGELFF. The CDR3 region has the DNA TGTGCCAGCAGCCAAGGAGACGTCGGGGAGCTGTTTTTT.

In this sample, this clone is medium-sized. The CDR3 DNA reads TGCAGTGCTAGAGATTGGCAGGGGGAACCCCGAAATCAGCCCCAGCATTTT. This translates into CSARDWQGEPRNQPQHF. V is TRBV20-1 and J is TRBJ1-5, with TRBD1 identical over 7 bases. The CDR3 runs to 17 residues. The germline V gene has CDR1 DFQATT and CDR2 SNEGSKA (reference sequence). V lost 0 bases to trimming and J lost 4 bases; unmatched junction nucleotides: 12.

The chain employs TRBV24-1 and TRBJ1-2; 10 nucleotides agree with TRBD1. The junction had 10 bases not matched to a gene; V was cut back by 5 bases and J by 5 bases. CDR3 size: 16 residues. Germline V gene data show CDR1 as KGHDR and CDR2 as SFDVKD. CDR3 DNA sequence: TGTGCCACCAGTGGCGGGACAGGGGATGGTTCGTATGGCTACACCTTC. Its translation: CATSGGTGDGSYGYTF.

The chain combines TRBV5-5 with TRBJ1-2; D remains unclear. CDR1 and CDR2 from the germline V gene are SGHKS and YYEKEE (reference sequence). The CDR3 covers 14 residues. V lost 4 bases and J lost 4, with 14 bases in between. CDR3: CASSAGSGGYGYTF. CDR3 DNA sequence: TGTGCCAGCAGCGCCGGGTCGGGCGGCTATGGCTACACCTTC.

This clone has at least ten counts. V usage is TRBV6-1 and J usage is TRBJ1-4; D is ambiguous. The CDR3 length is 15 residues. CDR1 and CDR2 from the germline V gene are MNHNS and SASEGT. Trimming cost V 5 bases and J 2 bases, with 12 bases left between them. The CDR3 region is CASSWAKTTNEKLFF. The CDR3 nucleotides read TGTGCCAGCAGTTGGGCCAAAACGACTAATGAAAAACTGTTTTTT.

This clone appeared many times. The chain combines TRBV5-1 with TRBJ2-5; 7 nucleotides match TRBD2. Germline V gives CDR1 SGHRS, CDR2 YFSETQ. J gave up 0 bases and V 4 bases, and 3 bases lay outside the gene matches. CDR3 length: 14 amino acids. The CDR3 DNA reads as TGCGCCAGCAGCGTTAGCGGGTACCAAGAGACCCAGTACTTC. Its translation is CASSVSGYQETQYF.

This clone was detected many times. The chain recombines TRBV6-2 or TRBV6-3 with TRBJ2-2; 10 bases map to TRBD2. With V trimmed by 4 bases and J by 3 bases, 2 bases remained unmatched. This CDR3 contains 15 residues. CDR1 and CDR2 from the germline V gene are MNHEY and SVGEGT. This CDR3 is CASSSGTSDTGELFF. In nucleotides, the CDR3 is TGTGCCAGCAGTTCGGGGACTAGCGACACCGGGGAGCTGTTTTTT.

In regard to this clone: A much larger clone lies a single base off, so this may be a read error. The CDR3 bases are TGCGCCAGCAGCTTGGTGGACTCACGAGATAGTGGCTACACCTTC. It codes for CASSLVDSRDSGYTF. The chain couples TRBV5-1 to TRBJ1-2; D is ambiguous. Trimming removed 0 bases at V and 7 bases at J, with 16 bases between. CDR3 length equals 15 residues. The germline V gene encodes CDR1 SGHRS and CDR2 YFSETQ.

This sequence joins TRBV6-6 and TRBJ2-3, with 7 bases identical to TRBD1. Germline V gene data show CDR1 as MNHNY and CDR2 as SVGAGI (reference sequence). The CDR3 covers 15 residues. Losses at the gene ends were 2 bases for V and 5 bases for J; bases not matched to a gene: 7. For the CDR3, the DNA is TGTGCCAGCAGTTACGGGGACAGCAACGTAGATACGCAGTATTTT. It specifies CASSYGDSNVDTQYF.

J is TRBJ1-2 and V is TRBV7-2; no clear D. Trimming removed 2 bases from V and 6 bases from J, with 10 bases in between. CDR1 is SGHTA and CDR2 is FQGNSA in the germline V gene. This CDR3 has 13 residues. This chain's CDR3 is CASSLLQSHGYTF. CDR3 coding DNA: TGTGCCAGCAGCTTATTACAGAGCCATGGCTACACCTTC. Combining the CDR3 with reference TRBV7-2 and TRBJ1-2 gives the whole variable domain GAGVSQSPSNKVTEKGKDVELRCDPISGHTALYWYRQSLGQGLEFLIYFQGNSAPDKSGLPSDRFSAERTGGSVSTLTIQRTQQEDSAVYLCASSLLQSHGYTFGSGTRLTVV.

This clone was counted ten times or more. This sequence joins TRBV20-1 and TRBJ2-7, with 11 bases aligning to TRBD2. The V gene's germline CDR1 is DFQATT and CDR2 SNEGSKA (reference sequence). Trimming cost V 7 bases and J 6 bases; bases outside gene matches: 8. The CDR3 runs to 13 residues. The CDR3 loop reads CSGPGSGRGEQYF. Written as DNA, the CDR3 is TGCAGTGGTCCGGGTAGCGGGAGGGGCGAGCAGTACTTC.

This clone occurred many times. An end of the junction does not agree with germline; a read error may underlie this. The V call is TRBV27, the J call TRBJ1-5; D possibly corresponds to TRBD1 (6 bases). The CDR3 consists of 16 residues. Germline V gene sequence: CDR1 MNHEY, CDR2 SMNVEV (reference sequence). In DNA, the CDR3 is TGTGCCGGCAGTTCCCCTCGGGGGGCTTGGGATCAGCCCCAGCATTTT. Its protein is CAGSSPRGAWDQPQHF.

This clone was seen only a few times. The V and J genes are TRBV12-3 or TRBV12-4 and TRBJ2-2, with 9 bases identical to TRBD1. Trimming removed 7 bases from V and 6 bases from J; junction bases left unmatched: 12. This CDR3 is 16 amino acids long. The CDR3 region is CASIAVTGGLPGELFF. The CDR3 coding sequence is TGTGCCAGCATTGCTGTAACAGGGGGCCTTCCCGGGGAGCTGTTTTTT.

This clone was picked up many times. Within the sample, other DNA sequences also encode this same CDR3. The chain uses TRBV3-1 and TRBJ1-6; 9 positions match TRBD1. The V and J ends lost 1 base and 7 bases, in that order; junction bases with no gene match: 5. The CDR3 loop spans 16 amino acids. Germline V gives CDR1 LGHDT, CDR2 YNNKEL (reference sequence). This chain's CDR3 is CASSQGTGARNSPLHF. CDR3 nucleotides: TGTGCCAGCAGCCAAGGGACAGGGGCTCGCAATTCACCCCTCCACTTT.

The J gene is TRBJ2-1, the V gene TRBV6-1; perhaps TRBD2 as D (6 bases). V dropped 8 bases and J dropped 8 bases, with 19 bases sitting between them. The germline V gene encodes CDR1 MNHNS and CDR2 SASEGT. This CDR3 is 14 amino acids long. The CDR3 loop is CASYMGGRPDEQFF. The CDR3 coding sequence is TGTGCCAGCTATATGGGAGGCAGACCGGATGAGCAGTTCTTC.

Only a few counts were recorded for this clone. Sequence at one end of the junction differs from germline and may be a read error. CDR3 coding DNA: TGTGCCTGCAGCCCCCGGACAGGGGGCTCCAATCAGCCCCAGCATTTT. This translates into CACSPRTGGSNQPQHF. The chain recombines TRBV28 with TRBJ1-5; 11 bases align to TRBD1. The CDR3 is 16 residues long. Germline V gene data show CDR1 as MDHEN and CDR2 as SYDVKM.

This clone showed up just a few times. The genes are TRBV6-1 and TRBJ2-3; TRBD2 aligns across 8 bases. This CDR3 has 15 residues. Germline trimming cut 4 bases from V and 6 bases from J; bases unmatched to any gene: 9. Germline lookup yields CDR1 MNHNS and CDR2 SASEGT. The DNA for the CDR3 is TGTGCCAGCAGTGGGGGTAGCGGGAAGGGTGATACGCAGTATTTT. This gives the protein CASSGGSGKGDTQYF.